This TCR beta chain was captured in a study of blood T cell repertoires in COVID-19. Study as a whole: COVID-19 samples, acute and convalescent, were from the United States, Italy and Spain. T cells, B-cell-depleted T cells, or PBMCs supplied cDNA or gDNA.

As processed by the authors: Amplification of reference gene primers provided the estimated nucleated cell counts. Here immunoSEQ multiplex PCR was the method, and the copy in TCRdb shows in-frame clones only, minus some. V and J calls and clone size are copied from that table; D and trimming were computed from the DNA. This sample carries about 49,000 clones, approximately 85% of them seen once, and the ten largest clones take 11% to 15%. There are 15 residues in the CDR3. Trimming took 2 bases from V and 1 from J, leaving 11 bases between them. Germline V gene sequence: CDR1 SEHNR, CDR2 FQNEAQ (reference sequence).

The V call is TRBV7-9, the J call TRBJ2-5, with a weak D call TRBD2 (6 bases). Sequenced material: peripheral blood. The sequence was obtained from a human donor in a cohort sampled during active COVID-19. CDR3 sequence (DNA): TGTGCCAGCAGCTTATCCGTCGGGGGCCAAGAGACCCAGTACTTC. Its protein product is CASSLSVGGQETQYF.